Listed below are T cell receptor beta chains from one sample, sequenced in a study of spatial heterogeneity in lung cancer. Each CDR3 protein gets one entry after TCRdb re-called the 5' RACE reads with MiXCR. The sample has 25,000 or so distinct CDR3 sequences; approximately 3.3% are singletons. Material: PBMCs, obtained at surgery. These receptors came from a female donor with early-stage non-small cell lung cancer. Both conserved end residues are part of each CDR3. The order of the fields is CDR3 DNA, CDR3 protein, J gene, D gene, clone size, V gene. D genes are given only for firm matches. Clone size appears in some rows only: once, few, many, or a class for an expanded clone.

cdr3_nt: TGTGCCAGCAGTTTATATTGGCTAGCGGGACGCTCCTACGAGCAGTACTTC
cdr3_aa: CASSLYWLAGRSYEQYF
j_call: TRBJ2-7
d_call: TRBD2
clone_size: many
v_call: TRBV28

cdr3_nt: TGCAGTGCTAGAGATTTGTCTAGCGGTAGGATCCAGTACTTC
cdr3_aa: CSARDLSSGRIQYF
j_call: TRBJ2-5
d_call: TRBD2
clone_size: many
v_call: TRBV20-1

cdr3_nt: TGTGCCAGCAGCTTAGCGGCAGGGCACGACGAGCAGTACTTC
cdr3_aa: CASSLAAGHDEQYF
j_call: TRBJ2-7
d_call: -
clone_size: many
v_call: TRBV7-2

cdr3_nt: TGTGCCAGCAGTCCAAATAACGGTTTCACAGATACGCAGTATTTT
cdr3_aa: CASSPNNGFTDTQYF
j_call: TRBJ2-3
d_call: -
clone_size: -
v_call: TRBV27

cdr3_nt: TGCGCCAGCAGCTTAAGGGGGACTAATGAAAAACTGTTTTTT
cdr3_aa: CASSLRGTNEKLFF
j_call: TRBJ1-4
d_call: -
clone_size: many
v_call: TRBV5-1

cdr3_nt: TGTGCCAGCAGTTACTCTTCTAGCGCGTACCAAGAGACCCAGTACTTC
cdr3_aa: CASSYSSSAYQETQYF
j_call: TRBJ2-5
d_call: -
clone_size: many
v_call: TRBV6-5

cdr3_nt: TGTGCCATCAGTGCGGGAGGGACCGAGACCCAGTACTTC
cdr3_aa: CAISAGGTETQYF
j_call: TRBJ2-5
d_call: TRBD2
clone_size: medium-sized
v_call: TRBV10-3

cdr3_nt: TGTGCCAGCAGCCATACCCGGGACAGGGGGTCCCCTCTGGGGGCCAACGTCCTGACTTTC
cdr3_aa: CASSHTRDRGSPLGANVLTF
j_call: TRBJ2-6
d_call: TRBD1
clone_size: many
v_call: TRBV5-4

cdr3_nt: TGCAGTGCTAGACTCACTAGCGGGAGTTCCGATACGCAGTATTTT
cdr3_aa: CSARLTSGSSDTQYF
j_call: TRBJ2-3
d_call: TRBD2
clone_size: many
v_call: TRBV20-1

cdr3_nt: TGTGCCAGCATCGGGGGTCATAGCAATCAGCCCCAGCATTTT
cdr3_aa: CASIGGHSNQPQHF
j_call: TRBJ1-5
d_call: -
clone_size: many
v_call: TRBV28

cdr3_nt: TGTGCCAGCAACAGACAGGGGGGGACCGGGGAGCTGTTTTTT
cdr3_aa: CASNRQGGTGELFF
j_call: TRBJ2-2
d_call: TRBD1
clone_size: -
v_call: TRBV27

cdr3_nt: TGTGCCATCAGTGATGTGAGCGGGCAAACCTACAATGAGCAGTTCTTC
cdr3_aa: CAISDVSGQTYNEQFF
j_call: TRBJ2-1
d_call: -
clone_size: many
v_call: TRBV10-3

cdr3_nt: TGTGCCAGCAGCCCCCCTTTTTGGGCGGGAGGGTACCAAGAGACCCAGTACTTC
cdr3_aa: CASSPPFWAGGYQETQYF
j_call: TRBJ2-5
d_call: TRBD2
clone_size: many
v_call: TRBV7-9

cdr3_nt: TGTGCCAGCAGCTTAACTAGCGGGAGCAATGAGCAGTTCTTC
cdr3_aa: CASSLTSGSNEQFF
j_call: TRBJ2-1
d_call: TRBD2
clone_size: many
v_call: TRBV13

cdr3_nt: TGCAGCGTTCCGCGGGCTCAAGAGACCCAGTACTTC
cdr3_aa: CSVPRAQETQYF
j_call: TRBJ2-5
d_call: -
clone_size: few
v_call: TRBV29-1

cdr3_nt: TGCGCCAGCAGCCAAGAATCCTGGACTAGCGGGACCACAGATACGCAGTATTTT
cdr3_aa: CASSQESWTSGTTDTQYF
j_call: TRBJ2-3
d_call: TRBD2
clone_size: few
v_call: TRBV4-1

cdr3_nt: TGTGCCAGCAGTAATATCAGGTGGGCAGGGAAAAACTCCTACAATGAGCAGTTCTTC
cdr3_aa: CASSNIRWAGKNSYNEQFF
j_call: TRBJ2-1
d_call: -
clone_size: many
v_call: TRBV6-4

cdr3_nt: TGTGCCAGCAGCCGCCCCTCGCGGAGCCGCACAGATACGCAGTATTTT
cdr3_aa: CASSRPSRSRTDTQYF
j_call: TRBJ2-3
d_call: -
clone_size: few
v_call: TRBV7-8

cdr3_nt: TGTGCCAGCAGCAGTAGTTTAGCGGGATACAATGAGCAGTTCTTC
cdr3_aa: CASSSSLAGYNEQFF
j_call: TRBJ2-1
d_call: TRBD2
clone_size: many
v_call: TRBV9

cdr3_nt: TGTGCCAGCAGCCAAGCCAGCGGAGATAGCAATGAGCAGTTCTTC
cdr3_aa: CASSQASGDSNEQFF
j_call: TRBJ2-1
d_call: -
clone_size: many
v_call: TRBV4-2

cdr3_nt: TGTGCCACCAGTGATTTATGGGGTGGAGGCACAGATACGCAGTATTTT
cdr3_aa: CATSDLWGGGTDTQYF
j_call: TRBJ2-3
d_call: -
clone_size: many
v_call: TRBV24-1

cdr3_nt: TGCAGCGCCGTGCCGGGACAGGGGGCCTACGAGCAGTACTTC
cdr3_aa: CSAVPGQGAYEQYF
j_call: TRBJ2-7
d_call: TRBD1
clone_size: many
v_call: TRBV29-1

cdr3_nt: TGTGCCACCAGCAGAGATTCGACTAGCGGCTACGAGCAGTACTTC
cdr3_aa: CATSRDSTSGYEQYF
j_call: TRBJ2-7
d_call: TRBD2
clone_size: few
v_call: TRBV15

cdr3_nt: TGTGCCAGCAGTCCCAAAATCTCTGGGGCCAACGTCCTGACTTTC
cdr3_aa: CASSPKISGANVLTF
j_call: TRBJ2-6
d_call: -
clone_size: many
v_call: TRBV12-3/TRBV12-4

cdr3_nt: TGCAGCGTCGCAAGAGCCGGCCGCACCGGGGAGCTGTTTTTT
cdr3_aa: CSVARAGRTGELFF
j_call: TRBJ2-2
d_call: -
clone_size: many
v_call: TRBV29-1

cdr3_nt: TGTGCCAGCAGCATACCGGTGATTGGGGACACGGAGGGCCGAGTGGGCACCGGGGAGCTGTTTTTT
cdr3_aa: CASSIPVIGDTEGRVGTGELFF
j_call: TRBJ2-2
d_call: -
clone_size: many
v_call: TRBV7-9

cdr3_nt: TGCACCAGCAGCCAAGATCTCCTAGCGGGGGTGCTCACCGGGGAGCTGTTTTTT
cdr3_aa: CTSSQDLLAGVLTGELFF
j_call: TRBJ2-2
d_call: -
clone_size: -
v_call: TRBV1

cdr3_nt: TGCAGTGCTAGAGGGACAGCACAACGCCCGAACTATGGCTACACCTTC
cdr3_aa: CSARGTAQRPNYGYTF
j_call: TRBJ1-2
d_call: -
clone_size: many
v_call: TRBV20-1

cdr3_nt: TGCAGCGTTACTCCTTCGGGACAGGGGAGGGGCTACACCTTC
cdr3_aa: CSVTPSGQGRGYTF
j_call: TRBJ1-2
d_call: TRBD1
clone_size: many
v_call: TRBV29-1

cdr3_nt: TGTGCCAGCAGTGTCCAGCCCCTGGAGCAGTACTTC
cdr3_aa: CASSVQPLEQYF
j_call: TRBJ2-7
d_call: -
clone_size: -
v_call: TRBV6-1

cdr3_nt: TGCGCCAGCAGCATGGACAGGCGATTACCTTTCAACTACAATGAGCAGTTCTTC
cdr3_aa: CASSMDRRLPFNYNEQFF
j_call: TRBJ2-1
d_call: TRBD1
clone_size: -
v_call: TRBV5-1

cdr3_nt: TGCAGTGCTAGAGATTACGGGGTTGACTATCAGCCCCAGCATTTT
cdr3_aa: CSARDYGVDYQPQHF
j_call: TRBJ1-5
d_call: -
clone_size: many
v_call: TRBV20-1

cdr3_nt: TGTGCCAGCAGCCCCCAGGGAGGGGGCGCGCAGTATTTT
cdr3_aa: CASSPQGGGAQYF
j_call: TRBJ2-3
d_call: -
clone_size: few
v_call: TRBV7-3

cdr3_nt: TGTGCCGCCCGGGAGGAGGCAAACTACGAGCAGTACTTC
cdr3_aa: CAAREEANYEQYF
j_call: TRBJ2-7
d_call: TRBD2
clone_size: medium-sized
v_call: TRBV10-3

cdr3_nt: TGTGCCAGCAGCTTAAAGGACAGGGGGCGCAACGAGCAGTACTTC
cdr3_aa: CASSLKDRGRNEQYF
j_call: TRBJ2-7
d_call: TRBD1
clone_size: many
v_call: TRBV13

cdr3_nt: TGTGCCAGCAGCTTACAAGCGGTCGGTGGTGATACGCAGTATTTT
cdr3_aa: CASSLQAVGGDTQYF
j_call: TRBJ2-3
d_call: -
clone_size: many
v_call: TRBV7-3

cdr3_nt: TGCAGCGTCACGGAGGAGGACACTGAAGCTTTCTTT
cdr3_aa: CSVTEEDTEAFF
j_call: TRBJ1-1
d_call: -
clone_size: many
v_call: TRBV29-1

cdr3_nt: TGTGCCAGCAGTCCCCGACTTGGTCAGTCCCAGCATTTT
cdr3_aa: CASSPRLGQSQHF
j_call: TRBJ1-5
d_call: -
clone_size: few
v_call: TRBV27

cdr3_nt: TGTGCCAGCAGTTTAAGGGGATTGTCAGATACGCAGTATTTT
cdr3_aa: CASSLRGLSDTQYF
j_call: TRBJ2-3
d_call: -
clone_size: many
v_call: TRBV28

cdr3_nt: TGCAGTGCTCGGACAGGGAATCAGCCCCAGCATTTT
cdr3_aa: CSARTGNQPQHF
j_call: TRBJ1-5
d_call: TRBD1
clone_size: medium-sized
v_call: TRBV20-1

cdr3_nt: TGTGCCTGGAGTACGCCCCGAACCAAAGGGACTAGTCGGTACGAGCAGTACTTC
cdr3_aa: CAWSTPRTKGTSRYEQYF
j_call: TRBJ2-7
d_call: TRBD2
clone_size: few
v_call: TRBV30

cdr3_nt: TGTGCCAGCAGCCAATTTTCCGGGAACACTGAAGCTTTCTTT
cdr3_aa: CASSQFSGNTEAFF
j_call: TRBJ1-1
d_call: -
clone_size: many
v_call: TRBV4-2

cdr3_nt: TGTGCCACCAGCGCAGGGACGGCTGTGTCCGAGCAGTACTTC
cdr3_aa: CATSAGTAVSEQYF
j_call: TRBJ2-7
d_call: -
clone_size: many
v_call: TRBV15

cdr3_nt: TGTGCCAGCAGCGGCGGGACAGGGATTAACTATGGCTACACCTTC
cdr3_aa: CASSGGTGINYGYTF
j_call: TRBJ1-2
d_call: TRBD1
clone_size: many
v_call: TRBV9

cdr3_nt: TGTGCCAGCAGCTCGTCCGGGACAGGAGCAGACAATGAGCAGTTCTTC
cdr3_aa: CASSSSGTGADNEQFF
j_call: TRBJ2-1
d_call: TRBD1
clone_size: many
v_call: TRBV7-3

cdr3_nt: TGTGCCGGGTCCACCGGGGGCATTCAGTACTTC
cdr3_aa: CAGSTGGIQYF
j_call: TRBJ2-4
d_call: -
clone_size: many
v_call: TRBV11-2

cdr3_nt: TGTGCCAGCAGCCAAGTCCCTCTTGGCACTGAAGCTTTCTTT
cdr3_aa: CASSQVPLGTEAFF
j_call: TRBJ1-1
d_call: -
clone_size: few
v_call: TRBV3-1

cdr3_nt: TGTGCTAGCAGCACGGACAGGGAGTCTGACTACACCTTC
cdr3_aa: CASSTDRESDYTF
j_call: TRBJ1-2
d_call: TRBD1
clone_size: -
v_call: TRBV7-2

cdr3_nt: TGTGCCAGCAATCGACAGGGGGCGTCTGAAAAACTGTTTTTT
cdr3_aa: CASNRQGASEKLFF
j_call: TRBJ1-4
d_call: TRBD1
clone_size: -
v_call: TRBV28

cdr3_nt: TGTGCCAGCAGCTCCGGACTAGCGGACCAAGAGACCCAGTACTTC
cdr3_aa: CASSSGLADQETQYF
j_call: TRBJ2-5
d_call: TRBD2
clone_size: many
v_call: TRBV7-9

cdr3_nt: TGTGCCAGCAGTGAAGGGCAGGGGGCTGCAACTAATGAAAAACTGTTTTTT
cdr3_aa: CASSEGQGAATNEKLFF
j_call: TRBJ1-4
d_call: TRBD1
clone_size: many
v_call: TRBV6-1

cdr3_nt: TGTGCCAGCAGGCCACTCGGACTAGCGGGCTACAATGAGCAGTTCTTC
cdr3_aa: CASRPLGLAGYNEQFF
j_call: TRBJ2-1
d_call: TRBD2
clone_size: many
v_call: TRBV12-3/TRBV12-4

cdr3_nt: TGTGCCAGCAGCGCACGACCAGATACGCAGTATTTT
cdr3_aa: CASSARPDTQYF
j_call: TRBJ2-3
d_call: -
clone_size: many
v_call: TRBV3-1